Sequencing of this TCR beta chain was carried out in a study of beta chain features in type 1 diabetes. Of the isolated RNA, all was reverse transcribed, and so the sequenced material was expressed TCRB transcripts. Some clones are missing from TCRdb's copy, which holds only in-frame ones; the method was immunoSEQ multiplex PCR. The repertoire holds 130,000 to 150,000 clones, with 10% as singletons. Sorting with CD45RO/CCR7/CD25/CD127/CD95/CD27 yielded naive, central memory, regulatory and stem-like memory CD4+ cells. The sample holds a few counts of this clone. This TCR derives from a man younger than 30 in good health. What was sequenced was naive CD4+ T cells from blood.

CDR3 bases: TGTGCCAGTAGTATAGAAGGGACAGGCGACGATACGCAGTATTTT. It translates to CASSIEGTGDDTQYF. The chain carries TRBV19 and TRBJ2-3; 8 bases are shared with TRBD1. This CDR3 has 15 residues. V dropped 0 bases and J dropped 6; count of bases not matched to a gene: 5. Germline values: CDR1 LNHDA, CDR2 SQIVND (reference sequence).